The 5 T cell receptor beta chains presented below share a single source sample, sequenced in a study of blood T cells in healthy people across ages. A J-beta primer mix and a sample-barcoded 5' primer were used in a second PCR of about 7 to 11 cycles. TCRdb analysed the 5' RACE reads with MiXCR anew, one entry per CDR3 protein. The sample includes about 1,800,000 distinct CDR3 sequences, under 30% of them seen just once. Input material: blood. Receptors originate from a woman in her twenties or thirties in good health.

Comments on this clonotype: A much larger clone lies a single base off, so this may be a read error. CDR3 protein: CSARNGLNYDYTF. CDR3 in DNA: TGCAGTGCTAGAAACGGACTCAACTATGACTACACCTTC. The chain combines TRBV20-1 with TRBJ1-2; D remains ambiguous. This CDR3 spans 13 amino acids. The germline gives CDR1 DFQATT, CDR2 SNEGSKA (reference sequence).

CDR3 sequence reads: CASKPSRVVNEQFF. As DNA, the CDR3 is TGTGCCAGTAAGCCGTCCAGGGTAGTCAATGAGCAGTTCTTC. The genes are TRBV19 and TRBJ2-1, with D possibly TRBD1 on 5 matching bases. Germline V gives CDR1 LNHDA, CDR2 SQIVND (reference sequence). The V and J ends lost 7 bases and 6 bases respectively, with 16 bases between them. The CDR3 runs to 14 residues.

This clonotype was seen at least ten times. The chain has TRBV7-3 and TRBJ2-7; TRBD1 matches at 7 bases. The germline gives CDR1 SGHTA, CDR2 FQGTGA. CDR3 length: 15 residues. Germline trimming cut 4 bases from V and 1 base from J; bases unmatched to any gene: 7. CDR3 in DNA: TGTGCCAGCAGCTCGGGACAGATCCTTTCCTACGAGCAGTACTTC. Translating it yields CASSSGQILSYEQYF.

This clonotype has a count of ten or more. The genes are TRBV12-5 and TRBJ2-7; weak D call: TRBD1 (6 bases). Trimming removed 7 bases from V and 2 bases from J, with 12 bases in between. This CDR3 region has 13 residues. CDR1 LGHNT and CDR2 FRNRAP come from the germline V gene. The CDR3 loop is CASAADSPYEQYF. CDR3 sequence (DNA): TGTGCTAGTGCCGCGGACAGCCCCTACGAGCAGTACTTC.

A few counts support this clonotype. The rearrangement uses TRBV12-3 or TRBV12-4 and TRBJ2-4; 7 nucleotides agree with TRBD1. With 7 bases clipped from V and 13 bases from J, the junction kept 16 bases outside the gene matches. The CDR3 contains 14 residues. The chain's CDR3 is CASNQGVSTVEQYF. The CDR3 DNA reads TGTGCCAGCAACCAGGGGGTTTCTACCGTGGAGCAGTACTTC.